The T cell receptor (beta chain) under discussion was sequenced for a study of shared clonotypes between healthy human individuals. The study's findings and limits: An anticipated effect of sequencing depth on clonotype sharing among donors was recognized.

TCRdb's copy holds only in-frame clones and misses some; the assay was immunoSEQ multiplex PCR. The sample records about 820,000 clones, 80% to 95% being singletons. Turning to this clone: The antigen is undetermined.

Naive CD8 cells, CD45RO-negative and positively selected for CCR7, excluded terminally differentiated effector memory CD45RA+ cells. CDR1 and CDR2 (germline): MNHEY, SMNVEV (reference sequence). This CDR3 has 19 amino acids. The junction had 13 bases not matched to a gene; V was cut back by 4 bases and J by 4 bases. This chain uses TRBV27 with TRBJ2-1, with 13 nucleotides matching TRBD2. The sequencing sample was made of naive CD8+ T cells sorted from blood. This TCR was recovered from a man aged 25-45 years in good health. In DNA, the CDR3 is TGTGCCAGCAGTTGGAGATCCCCCGTACTAGCGGGAGGGTACAATGAGCAGTTCTTC. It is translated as CASSWRSPVLAGGYNEQFF.